This TCR beta chain was observed in a study of blood T cell repertoires in COVID-19. Looking at the study overall: Samples taken during acute and convalescent COVID-19 were collected in the United States, Italy and Spain.

V lost 4 bases to trimming and J lost 3 bases, with 10 bases between them. The CDR3 runs to 13 residues. Germline-derived CDR1 and CDR2 are SGHRS and YFSETQ. Per the authors' pipeline: It was from reference gene primer amplification that nucleated cell counts were estimated. Some clones are missing from TCRdb's copy, which holds only in-frame ones; the method was immunoSEQ multiplex PCR. That table supplies the V and J calls and clone size; D and trimming were determined from the DNA. The data show 150,000 to 200,000 clones, 75% to 90% seen once. The sequenced sample was peripheral blood. The TCR comes from an older woman with acute or convalescent COVID-19. V is TRBV5-1 and J is TRBJ2-5; a weak D match, TRBD1 (5 bases). The DNA for the CDR3 is TGCGCCAGCAGCGGGGCCGTGGAAGAGACCCAGTACTTC. As protein: CASSGAVEETQYF.